This is a list of T cell receptor beta chains from one sample in a study of Graves' ophthalmopathy and Graves' hyperthyroidism. TCRdb called the multiplex PCR reads again in MiXCR, with one record for every CDR3 protein. The data contain more than 1,000,000 distinct CDR3 sequences, about two fifths of them seen just once; the ten biggest clones take up more than 9.5%. Material for sequencing was peripheral blood or thyroid tissue (not recorded which). The source of these receptors is an adult man with Graves' hyperthyroidism. CDR3s include the opening cysteine and the closing phenylalanine or tryptophan. Each record gives: V gene, clone size, D gene, J gene, CDR3 protein, CDR3 DNA. The D gene is left open where the match is weak. The size field is filled for only some rows; it gives once, few, many or a size class.

TRBV7-9	NA	NA	TRBJ1-1	CASSLREDSRTEAFF	TGTGCCAGCAGCCTCCGCGAGGACTCTCGCACTGAAGCTTTCTTT
TRBV7-3	NA	TRBD1	TRBJ2-7	CASSRSTGGSSYKQYF	TGTGCCAGCAGCCGCTCGACAGGGGGAAGCTCCTACAAGCAGTACTTC
TRBV6-5	NA	NA	TRBJ2-7	CASSYVQTIPYEQYF	TGTGCCAGCAGTTACGTTCAGACGATTCCCTACGAGCAGTACTTC
TRBV7-9	NA	TRBD1	TRBJ1-2	CASSLNPGGYGYTF	TGTGCCAGCAGCTTAAACCCAGGGGGCTATGGCTACACCTTC
TRBV2	many	NA	TRBJ1-3	CASIYGRRPGSGNTIYF	TGTGCCAGCATCTACGGGAGGAGGCCAGGTTCTGGAAACACCATATATTTT
TRBV10-3	few	NA	TRBJ1-2	CAISEGVSYGYTF	TGTGCCATCAGTGAGGGCGTTTCCTATGGCTACACCTTC
TRBV20-1	many	NA	TRBJ2-7	CSARDPWRSNYEQYF	TGCAGTGCTAGAGATCCCTGGCGATCGAACTACGAGCAGTACTTC
TRBV5-1	NA	TRBD2	TRBJ2-5	CASNSDGGQETQYF	TGCGCCAGCAACTCTGACGGGGGGCAAGAGACCCAGTACTTC
TRBV15	NA	NA	TRBJ1-4	CATSRVIF	TGTGCCACCAGCAGAGTGATTTTT
TRBV29-1	NA	NA	TRBJ1-3	CSVVPSGLDLTIYF	TGCAGCGTTGTTCCTTCCGGACTGGACTTAACCATATATTTT
TRBV10-3	many	NA	TRBJ2-7	CASNREQDSYEQYF	TGTGCCAGCAACAGGGAACAAGACTCCTACGAGCAGTACTTC
TRBV3-1	NA	NA	TRBJ2-5	CASSYLGLQETQYF	TGTGCCAGCAGCTATCTCGGCCTACAAGAGACCCAGTACTTC
TRBV29-1	NA	TRBD1	TRBJ1-5	CSARETGGGQPQHF	TGCAGCGCGAGAGAAACAGGGGGCGGTCAGCCCCAGCATTTT
TRBV2	many	NA	TRBJ1-5	CASSATNSNQPQHF	TGTGCCAGCAGTGCCACCAATAGCAATCAGCCCCAGCATTTT
TRBV7-2	NA	NA	TRBJ2-7	CASSLGSGSHYEQYF	TGTGCCAGCAGCTTAGGGTCTGGCAGCCACTACGAGCAGTACTTC
TRBV4-3	NA	TRBD2	TRBJ2-2	CASSQDPSGGANTGELFF	TGCGCCAGCAGCCAAGACCCTAGCGGGGGGGCGAACACCGGGGAGCTGTTTTTT
TRBV19	NA	TRBD2	TRBJ2-5	CASRHLRGGEETQYF	TGTGCCAGTAGGCATTTGCGGGGGGGGGAAGAGACCCAGTACTTC
TRBV4-1	NA	NA	TRBJ1-3	CASSQGGDILSSGNTIYF	TGCGCCAGCAGCCAAGGGGGGGACATCTTGAGCTCTGGAAACACCATATATTTT
TRBV7-3	many	TRBD2	TRBJ2-7	CASSLNSAGGYEQYF	TGTGCCAGCAGCTTAAACTCGGCGGGGGGCTACGAGCAGTACTTC
TRBV24-1	NA	TRBD1	TRBJ1-4	CATSEQQGDEKLFF	TGTGCCACCAGTGAGCAACAGGGGGATGAAAAACTGTTTTTT
TRBV7-8	NA	NA	TRBJ2-7	CAWSGSDGLYEQYF	TGTGCCTGGAGTGGGAGTGACGGACTCTACGAGCAGTACTTC
TRBV5-8	many	TRBD1	TRBJ2-5	CASSWGQGFVGETQYF	TGTGCCAGCAGTTGGGGACAGGGGTTTGTCGGAGAGACCCAGTACTTC
TRBV19	many	NA	TRBJ1-6	CASSIPVDNSPLHF	TGTGCCAGTAGTATACCCGTGGACAATTCACCCCTCCACTTT
TRBV14	many	NA	TRBJ2-5	CASSQGPQTDQETQYF	TGTGCCAGCAGCCAAGGACCACAGACGGATCAAGAGACCCAGTACTTC
TRBV7-9	many	NA	TRBJ1-6	CASSLSGPRVSPLHF	TGTGCCAGCAGCTTATCAGGGCCGAGGGTTTCACCCCTCCACTTT
TRBV6-5	few	NA	TRBJ2-6	CASSYAAFSGANVLTF	TGTGCCAGCAGTTACGCCGCGTTTTCTGGGGCCAACGTCCTGACTTTC
TRBV28	once	TRBD2	TRBJ2-2	CAIQREAGKLFF	TGTGCCATCCAGCGGGAGGCCGGGAAGCTGTTTTTT
TRBV7-9	many	TRBD1	TRBJ1-1	CASSRPKGQGGTEAFF	TGTGCCAGCAGCCGACCAAAAGGACAGGGGGGCACCGAAGCTTTCTTT
TRBV19	NA	NA	TRBJ2-3	CASSIDTRVADTQYF	TGTGCCAGTAGTATAGACACGCGCGTCGCCGATACGCAGTATTTT
TRBV6-5	few	TRBD1	TRBJ1-6	CASRDRNSPLHF	TGTGCCAGCAGGGACAGGAATTCACCCCTCCACTTT
TRBV7-9	many	NA	TRBJ1-2	CASTPPSRGQPNYGYTF	TGTGCCAGCACCCCACCCTCGAGAGGCCAACCTAACTATGGCTACACCTTC
TRBV9	many	NA	TRBJ1-4	CASSVSPDANEKLFF	TGTGCCAGCAGCGTTTCTCCGGACGCTAATGAAAAACTGTTTTTT
TRBV5-1	many	NA	TRBJ1-4	CASSIATNEKLFF	TGCGCCAGCTCGATTGCAACTAATGAAAAACTGTTTTTT
TRBV7-9	many	NA	TRBJ1-1	CASSLLRTEAFF	TGTGCCAGCAGCTTACTGAGGACTGAAGCTTTCTTT
TRBV29-1	NA	TRBD2	TRBJ2-6	CSVAPSGLAGGQGANVPTF	TGCAGCGTTGCCCCCTCCGGACTAGCGGGAGGGCAAGGGGCCAACGTCCCGACTTTC
TRBV15	NA	TRBD2	TRBJ2-7	CATSRVAGEADEQYF	TGTGCCACCAGCAGGGTAGCGGGAGAGGCCGACGAGCAGTACTTC
TRBV4-2	NA	NA	TRBJ1-4	CASSTGRGEKLFF	TGTGCCAGCAGCACAGGGCGGGGGGAAAAACTGTTTTTT
TRBV20-1	many	TRBD1	TRBJ1-2	CSAADRGALNYGYTF	TGCAGTGCCGCCGACAGGGGAGCCCTTAACTATGGCTACACCTTC
TRBV9	many	NA	TRBJ1-1	CASSVSRAGTEAFF	TGTGCCAGCAGCGTCTCCCGGGCGGGCACTGAAGCTTTCTTT
TRBV11-1	NA	NA	TRBJ2-7	CASSVLGGQGYEQYF	TGTGCCAGCAGCGTCCTCGGCGGGCAGGGTTACGAGCAGTACTTC
TRBV24-1	many	NA	TRBJ2-5	CATSDLDNPTQYF	TGTGCCACCAGTGATTTGGACAACCCAACCCAGTACTTC
TRBV24-1	many	NA	TRBJ1-2	CATSDISMSYGYTF	TGTGCCACCAGTGACATAAGTATGAGCTATGGCTACACCTTC
TRBV7-3	NA	NA	TRBJ2-3	CASSLRTDYTDTQYF	TGTGCCAGCAGCTTACGGACTGACTACACAGATACGCAGTATTTT
TRBV4-1	many	NA	TRBJ2-5	CASSQDTLEETQYF	TGCGCCAGCAGCCAAGATACCCTAGAAGAGACCCAGTACTTC
TRBV20-1	NA	NA	TRBJ2-6	CSATVSGANVLTF	TGCAGTGCTACGGTCTCTGGGGCCAACGTCCTGACTTTC
TRBV14	many	NA	TRBJ1-2	CASSQDLRFGSGDYGYTF	TGTGCCAGCAGCCAAGATCTTCGATTCGGGTCGGGCGACTATGGCTACACCTTC
TRBV6-6	NA	NA	TRBJ2-7	CASSYSWGLRTYEQYF	TGTGCCAGCAGTTACTCATGGGGATTGCGGACCTACGAGCAGTACTTC
TRBV7-8	many	TRBD2	TRBJ2-5	CASSRTSGAGGETQYF	TGTGCCAGCAGCCGGACTAGCGGGGCCGGTGGGGAGACCCAGTACTTC
TRBV12-3/TRBV12-4	NA	TRBD1	TRBJ1-5	CASSRRDRDFVQPQHF	TGTGCCAGCAGCCGCCGGGACAGGGATTTTGTTCAGCCCCAGCATTTT
TRBV5-4	many	NA	TRBJ1-2	CASSRDRGYTF	TGTGCCAGCAGCCGGGACCGAGGCTACACCTTC
TRBV6-1	NA	TRBD1	TRBJ1-5	CASSEGTGAGQPQHF	TGTGCCAGCAGTGAAGGGACAGGGGCCGGTCAGCCCCAGCATTTT
TRBV9	many	NA	TRBJ1-5	CASSVGDADQPQHF	TGTGCCAGCAGCGTAGGGGATGCCGATCAGCCCCAGCATTTT
TRBV9	NA	NA	TRBJ2-7	CASSVEAGGGESTYEQYF	TGTGCCAGCAGCGTAGAGGCCGGAGGGGGCGAATCCACCTACGAGCAGTACTTC
TRBV29-1	once	NA	TRBJ2-7	CSVTGTDSPYEQYF	TGCAGCGTTACCGGGACCGATTCCCCCTACGAGCAGTACTTC
TRBV10-3	NA	NA	TRBJ1-4	CASSSVSGLQLNEKLFF	TGTGCCAGCAGTTCCGTGAGTGGGTTGCAGTTGAATGAAAAACTGTTTTTT
TRBV14	once	NA	TRBJ2-3	CASSLRLGADTQYF	TGTGCCAGCAGCCTAAGACTAGGGGCAGATACGCAGTATTTT
TRBV29-1	many	NA	TRBJ2-7	CSVRDTGEQYF	TGCAGCGTTAGGGACACGGGGGAGCAGTACTTC
TRBV25-1	NA	TRBD1	TRBJ1-1	CASSSALGQGHEAFF	TGTGCCAGCAGTTCTGCCTTGGGACAGGGACATGAAGCTTTCTTT
TRBV10-3	NA	NA	TRBJ2-7	CAISTGQRASYEQYF	TGTGCCATCAGTACAGGACAGCGCGCCTCCTACGAGCAGTACTTC